A single TCR beta chain is shown here with its context. As processed by the authors: Estimated nucleated cell counts came from reference gene primer amplification. Assay: immunoSEQ multiplex PCR; the TCRdb copy retains only in-frame clones and omits some. V and J calls and clone size are copied from that table; D and trimming were computed from the DNA. The table shows roughly 120,000 clones, with roughly nine tenths occurring only once. Germline V gene lookup returns CDR1 SGHKS and CDR2 YYEKEE (reference sequence). CDR3 length equals 12 residues. V was pared by 3 bases and J by 2 bases, with 4 bases between. This specimen belongs to a study of blood T cell repertoires in COVID-19. Study summary: Sites in the United States, Italy and Spain provided acute and convalescent COVID-19 samples.

Sequenced material: peripheral blood. This sequence originates from a man aged 50-59 years with active COVID-19. The chain uses TRBV5-5 and TRBJ2-3; no definite D call. Here the CDR3 reads CASSSSTDTQYF. For the CDR3, the DNA is TGTGCCAGCAGCTCCTCCACAGATACGCAGTATTTT.